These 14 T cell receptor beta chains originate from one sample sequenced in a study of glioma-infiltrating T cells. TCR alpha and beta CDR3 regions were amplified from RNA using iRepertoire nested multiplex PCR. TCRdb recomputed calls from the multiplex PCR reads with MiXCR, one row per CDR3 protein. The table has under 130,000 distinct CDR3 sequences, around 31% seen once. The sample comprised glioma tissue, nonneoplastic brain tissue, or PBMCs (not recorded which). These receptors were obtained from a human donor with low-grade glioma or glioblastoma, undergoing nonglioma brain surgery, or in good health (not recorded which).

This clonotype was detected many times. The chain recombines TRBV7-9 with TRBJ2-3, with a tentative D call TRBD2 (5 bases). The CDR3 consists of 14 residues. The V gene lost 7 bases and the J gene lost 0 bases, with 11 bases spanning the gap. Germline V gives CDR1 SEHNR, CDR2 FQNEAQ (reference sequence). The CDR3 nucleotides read TGTGCCAGCAAGCCGGGATTTAGCACAGATACGCAGTATTTT. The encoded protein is CASKPGFSTDTQYF.

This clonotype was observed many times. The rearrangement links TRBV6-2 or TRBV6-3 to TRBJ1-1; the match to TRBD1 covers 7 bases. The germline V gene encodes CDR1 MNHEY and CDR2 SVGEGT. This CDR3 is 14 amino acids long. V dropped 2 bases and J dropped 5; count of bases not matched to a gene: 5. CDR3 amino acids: CASSYDPRGTEAFF. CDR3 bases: TGTGCCAGCAGTTACGACCCCAGGGGGACTGAAGCTTTCTTT.

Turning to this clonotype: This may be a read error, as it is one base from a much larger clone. The CDR3 spells CASSFQRGGEELFF. The CDR3 nucleotides are TGTGCCAGCAGCTTCCAGCGGGGGGGAGAGGAGCTGTTTTTT. The rearrangement links TRBV7-2 to TRBJ2-2; TRBD2 agrees at 10 bases. J gave up 10 bases and V 3 bases, and 5 bases lay outside the gene matches. The CDR3 is 14 amino acids. Germline-derived CDR1 and CDR2 are SGHTA and FQGNSA. Variable domain in full (rest from reference TRBV7-2 and TRBJ2-2): GAGVSQSPSNKVTEKGKDVELRCDPISGHTALYWYRQSLGQGLEFLIYFQGNSAPDKSGLPSDRFSAERTGGSVSTLTIQRTQQEDSAVYLCASSFQRGGEELFFGEGSRLTVL.

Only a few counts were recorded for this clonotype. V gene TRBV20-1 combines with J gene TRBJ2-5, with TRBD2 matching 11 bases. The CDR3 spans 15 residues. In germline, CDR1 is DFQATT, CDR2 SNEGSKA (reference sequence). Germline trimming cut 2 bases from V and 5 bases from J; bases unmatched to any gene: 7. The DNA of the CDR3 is TGCAGTGCTAGACCTACTAGCGGGGGAGGGGAGACCCAGTACTTC. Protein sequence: CSARPTSGGGETQYF.

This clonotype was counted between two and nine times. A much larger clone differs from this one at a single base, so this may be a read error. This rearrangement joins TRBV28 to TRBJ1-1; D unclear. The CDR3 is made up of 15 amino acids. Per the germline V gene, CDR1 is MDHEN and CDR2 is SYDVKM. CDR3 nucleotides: TGTGCCAGCAGACCCCGAGGAACAGTCAACACTGAAGCTCTCTTT. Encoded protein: CASRPRGTVNTEALF.

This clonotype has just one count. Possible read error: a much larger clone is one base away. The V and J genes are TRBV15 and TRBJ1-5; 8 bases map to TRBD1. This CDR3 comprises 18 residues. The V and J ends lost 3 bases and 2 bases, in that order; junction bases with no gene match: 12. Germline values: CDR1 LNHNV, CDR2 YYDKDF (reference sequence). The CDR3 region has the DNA TGTGCCACCAGCAGGGCCGAGTTCGGCAGGGGGCGCAATCAGCCCCAGCATTTT. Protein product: CATSRAEFGRGRNQPQHF.

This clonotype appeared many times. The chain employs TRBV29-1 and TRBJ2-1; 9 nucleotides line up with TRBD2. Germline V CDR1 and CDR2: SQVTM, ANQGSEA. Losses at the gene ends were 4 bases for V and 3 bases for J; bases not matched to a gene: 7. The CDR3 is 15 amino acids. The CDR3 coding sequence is TGCAGCGTTGGCCCGACTAGCGGATTCTACAATGAGCAGTTCTTC. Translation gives CSVGPTSGFYNEQFF.

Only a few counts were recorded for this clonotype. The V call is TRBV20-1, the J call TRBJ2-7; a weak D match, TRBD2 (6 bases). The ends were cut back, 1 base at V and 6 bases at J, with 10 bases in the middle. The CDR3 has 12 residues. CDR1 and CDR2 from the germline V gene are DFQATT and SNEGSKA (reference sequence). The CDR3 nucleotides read TGCAGTGCTAGAGGGCCGGGGGTCGAGCAGTACTTC. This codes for CSARGPGVEQYF.

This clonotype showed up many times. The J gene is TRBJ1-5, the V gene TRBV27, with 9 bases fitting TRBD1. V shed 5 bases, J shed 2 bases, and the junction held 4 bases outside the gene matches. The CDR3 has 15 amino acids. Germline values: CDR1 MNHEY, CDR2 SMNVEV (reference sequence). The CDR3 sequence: CASSPGQGGNQPQHF. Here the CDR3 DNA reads TGTGCCAGCAGTCCGGGACAGGGAGGCAATCAGCCCCAGCATTTT.

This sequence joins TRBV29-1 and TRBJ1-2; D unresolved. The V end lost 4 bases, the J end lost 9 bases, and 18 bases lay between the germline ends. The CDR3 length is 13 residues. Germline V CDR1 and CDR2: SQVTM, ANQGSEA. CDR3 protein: CSVAETEGTCYTF. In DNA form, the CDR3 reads TGCAGCGTTGCAGAGACGGAGGGTACCTGCTACACCTTC.

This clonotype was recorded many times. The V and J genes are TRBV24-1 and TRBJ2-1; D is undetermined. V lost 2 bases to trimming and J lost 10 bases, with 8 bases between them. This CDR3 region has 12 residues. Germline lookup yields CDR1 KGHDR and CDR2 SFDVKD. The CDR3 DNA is TGTGCCACCAGTGATTCCGGATGGGAGCAGTTCTTC. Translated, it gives CATSDSGWEQFF.

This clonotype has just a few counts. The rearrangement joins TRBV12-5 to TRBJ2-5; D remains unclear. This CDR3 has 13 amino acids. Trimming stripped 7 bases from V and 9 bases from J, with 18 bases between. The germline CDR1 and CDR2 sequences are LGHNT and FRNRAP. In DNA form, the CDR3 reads TGTGCTAGTGCCTTGGGCACGGAGCGCCCCCAGTACTTC. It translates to CASALGTERPQYF.

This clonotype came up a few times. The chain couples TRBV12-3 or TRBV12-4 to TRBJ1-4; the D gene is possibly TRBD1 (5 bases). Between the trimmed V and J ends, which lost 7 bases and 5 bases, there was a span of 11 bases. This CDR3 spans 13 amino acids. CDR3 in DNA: TGTGCCAGCACCCAACGGGACAATGAAAAACTGTTTTTT. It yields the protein CASTQRDNEKLFF.

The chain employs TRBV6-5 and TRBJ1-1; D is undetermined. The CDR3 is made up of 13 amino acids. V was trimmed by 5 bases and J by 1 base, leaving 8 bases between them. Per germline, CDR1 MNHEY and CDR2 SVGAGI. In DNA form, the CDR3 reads TGTGCCAGCAGTAACTACAGGAACACTGAAGCTTTCTTT. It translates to CASSNYRNTEAFF.